One sample yielded the 8 T cell receptor beta chains listed below, sequenced in a study of T cell repertoires in cytomegalovirus infection. These TCRs' antigens remain unknown. TCRdb itself ran the reads through MiXCR, one entry per CDR3 protein. This sample yields about 900,000 distinct CDR3 sequences, of which less than 35% are seen a single time; about an eighth belongs to the top ten. Here the sequenced sample was cultured CD8+ T cells from PBMCs, taken from culture after CMV antigen stimulation. These receptors were taken from a human donor in good health (CMV status not recorded). Some clones in this sample may be carry-over from other donors' samples.

This chain uses TRBV7-8 with TRBJ2-1, with 7 bases matching TRBD1. Germline V gene sequence: CDR1 SGHVS, CDR2 FQNEAQ. The CDR3 spans 14 residues. V was clipped by 7 bases and J by 1 base; unmatched bases: 4. As DNA, the CDR3 is TGTGCCAGCATCAGGGGGTCTTCCTACAATGAGCAGTTCTTC. As protein: CASIRGSSYNEQFF. The variable domain in full, with the rest retrieved from reference TRBV7-8 and TRBJ2-1, is GAGVSQSPRYKVAKRGQDVALRCDPISGHVSLFWYQQALGQGPEFLTYFQNEAQLDKSGLPSDRFFAERPEGSVSTLKIQRTQQEDSAVYLCASIRGSSYNEQFFGPGTRLTVL.

The rearrangement links TRBV24-1 to TRBJ2-1; D ambiguous. Germline V CDR1 and CDR2: KGHDR, SFDVKD. The CDR3 is 16 residues long. The V end was cut by 1 base, the J end by 0 bases, with 9 bases between. CDR3 sequence: CATSDFRASSYNEQFF. For the CDR3, the DNA is TGTGCCACCAGTGATTTTAGGGCTAGCTCCTACAATGAGCAGTTCTTC.

The table lists this clonotype with a count of one. The rearrangement uses TRBV20-1 and TRBJ2-1, with 11 bases matching TRBD2. J lost 7 bases, V lost 1 base, and 6 bases had no gene match. This CDR3 contains 15 residues. Per germline, CDR1 DFQATT and CDR2 SNEGSKA (reference sequence). CDR3 bases: TGCAGTGCTAGAGTTGTGTTAGCGGGGGGGAATGAGCAGTTCTTC. Translation: CSARVVLAGGNEQFF.

In its sample, this clonotype was seen many times. The chain combines TRBV6-5 with TRBJ2-6; D not certain. The CDR3 is 15 amino acids. V was trimmed by 5 bases and J by 1 base, leaving 9 bases between them. Germline lookup yields CDR1 MNHEY and CDR2 SVGAGI. The CDR3 loop reads CASSPGPSGANVLTF. DNA for the CDR3: TGTGCCAGCAGTCCCGGACCATCTGGGGCCAACGTCCTGACTTTC.

This clonotype came up many times. The genes are TRBV10-3 and TRBJ2-5; a weak D match, TRBD2 (5 bases). The V gene lost 0 bases and the J gene lost 5 bases, with 10 bases spanning the gap. The CDR3 totals 14 residues. Germline CDR1 reads ENHRY; CDR2 reads SYGVKD. This CDR3 is CAISESLAWETQYF. CDR3 DNA: TGTGCCATCAGTGAGTCGCTAGCCTGGGAGACCCAGTACTTC.

The chain is built from TRBV7-9 and TRBJ1-2, with no clear D. V was pared by 1 base and J by 4 bases, with 10 bases between. Looked up from germline, CDR1 is SEHNR and CDR2 is FQNEAQ (reference sequence). The CDR3 runs 14 residues. DNA of the CDR3: TGTGCCAGCAGCTTAGAGGCGCGGTCCTATGGCTACACCTTC. As protein: CASSLEARSYGYTF.

This clonotype was recorded many times. This chain links TRBV7-9 with TRBJ1-3; D uncertain. There are 12 residues in the CDR3. V was clipped by 4 bases and J by 4 bases, with 5 bases between them. CDR1 is SEHNR, CDR2 FQNEAQ, per germline (reference sequence). In nucleotides, the CDR3 is TGTGCCAGCAGCTCCGGGGGAAACACCATATATTTT. Translating it yields CASSSGGNTIYF.

This clonotype was seen a handful of times. The chain has TRBV27 and TRBJ1-2, with D possibly TRBD1 on 6 matching bases. Germline-derived CDR1 and CDR2 are MNHEY and SMNVEV (reference sequence). The V end was cut by 8 bases, the J end by 4 bases, with 11 bases between. The CDR3 runs 12 residues. The CDR3 DNA sequence: TGTGCCAGCGGAACACAGGGCTATGGCTACACCTTC. Its protein product is CASGTQGYGYTF.